This T cell receptor (beta chain) derives from a study of beta chain features in type 1 diabetes. Expressed TCRB transcripts were sequenced because the entire RNA isolate underwent reverse transcription. Libraries were prepared by immunoSEQ multiplex PCR; TCRdb keeps only in-frame clonotypes and omits some of them. The sample has 400,000 to 600,000 clones, 25% to 35% seen once. V lost 1 base, J lost 6 bases, and 8 bases stayed unmatched. The CDR3 length is 16 residues. The V gene's germline CDR1 is SGHTA and CDR2 FQGNSA. This TCR was sampled from a man aged 18 to 29 in good health. This rearrangement joins TRBV7-2 to TRBJ2-2; 7 bases match TRBD2. The material sequenced was naive CD4+ T cells from blood. CDR3 nucleotides: TGTGCCAGCAGCTTAGAGTTTGCGGGAGCCGCCGGGGAGCTGTTTTTT. Protein product: CASSLEFAGAAGELFF.